The source of this T cell receptor (beta chain) is a study of blood T cell repertoires in COVID-19. Study summary: Italy, Spain and the United States were the sources of the convalescent and acute COVID-19 samples. PBMCs, B-cell-depleted T cells, or T cells provided the cDNA or gDNA that made up the material.

Germline CDR1 and CDR2: SGHTA and FQGNSA. The CDR3 loop spans 15 amino acids. Trimming shortened V by 2 bases and J by 3 bases, and 11 bases separated the two germline ends. Patients from Seattle were sampled longitudinally, starting during active infection. Authors' processing steps: Amplifying reference gene primers gave estimates of nucleated cell counts. Profiled with immunoSEQ multiplex PCR; TCRdb holds only in-frame clones, not every one. V, J and clone size derive from that table, while D and trimming were established from the DNA sequence. The sample lists 300,000 to 350,000 clones, about 87% occurring once.

What was sequenced was peripheral blood. This chain uses TRBV7-2 with TRBJ1-5; TRBD1 might be the D (6 bases). The clonotype originates from a man under 40 with COVID-19, enrolled during active disease. CDR3 nucleotides: TGTGCCAGCAGCTTACTAGGGGGAAACAATCAGCCCCAGCATTTT. Translating gives CASSLLGGNNQPQHF.